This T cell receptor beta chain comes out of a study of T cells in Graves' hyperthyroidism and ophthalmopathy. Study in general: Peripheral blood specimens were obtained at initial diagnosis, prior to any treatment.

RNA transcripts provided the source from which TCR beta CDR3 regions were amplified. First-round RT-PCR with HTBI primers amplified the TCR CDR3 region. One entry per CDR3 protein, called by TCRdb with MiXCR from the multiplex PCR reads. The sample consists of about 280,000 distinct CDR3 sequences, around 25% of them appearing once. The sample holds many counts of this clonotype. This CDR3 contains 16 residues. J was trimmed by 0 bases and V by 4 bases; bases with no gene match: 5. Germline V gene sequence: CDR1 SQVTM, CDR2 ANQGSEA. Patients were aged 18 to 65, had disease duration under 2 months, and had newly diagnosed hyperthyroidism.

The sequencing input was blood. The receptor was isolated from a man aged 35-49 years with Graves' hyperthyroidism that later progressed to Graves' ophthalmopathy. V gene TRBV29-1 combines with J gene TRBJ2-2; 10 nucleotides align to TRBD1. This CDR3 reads CSVAGQGESNTGELFF. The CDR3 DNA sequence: TGCAGCGTTGCCGGACAGGGGGAGTCGAACACCGGGGAGCTGTTTTTT.